This T cell receptor beta chain was documented in a study of cytomegalovirus exposure and HLA in healthy donors. General study points: In a later analysis, specific HLA alleles were associated with 15,000 to 20,000 TCR beta sequences at a 0.05 false discovery rate.

The CDR3 has 20 residues. V was clipped by 5 bases and J by 3 bases; unmatched bases: 16. Per germline, CDR1 SNHLY and CDR2 FYNNEI. This clone has only one observation. Its antigen is unknown. The PCR employed 60 Vbeta primers together with 13 Jbeta primers. Profiled with immunoSEQ multiplex PCR; TCRdb holds only in-frame clones, not every one. The table has some 52,000 clones, about three quarters seen once. V is TRBV2 and J is TRBJ2-6; TRBD1 agrees at 10 bases. The sequencing input was PBMCs. This receptor was identified in a man younger than 30 in good health and CMV-seronegative. The CDR3 loop reads CASSPWAGDRGVGGANVLTF. Here the CDR3 DNA reads TGTGCCAGCAGTCCCTGGGCGGGGGACAGGGGAGTAGGTGGGGCCAACGTCCTGACTTTC.